The following is a T cell receptor (beta chain) sequence with its context. The antigen is not known. Libraries were prepared by immunoSEQ multiplex PCR; TCRdb keeps only in-frame clonotypes and omits some of them. The data show 200,000 to 250,000 clones, around nine tenths seen once. Between the trimmed V and J ends, which lost 7 bases and 6 bases, there was a span of 10 bases. In germline, CDR1 is SGHTA, CDR2 FQGNSA. The CDR3 totals 11 residues. This sample stems from a study of cytomegalovirus exposure and HLA in healthy donors. Points from the study as a whole: The tendency of first-cohort TCR clusters to co-occur in the roughly 110 validation repertoires was identified by a subsequent analysis.

The TCR was taken from a woman aged 18-29 years in good health and CMV-seronegative. The sequencing input was PBMCs. This rearrangement joins TRBV7-2 to TRBJ2-7; D is undetermined. The CDR3 DNA is TGTGCCAGCATAGAGTACGGCGAGCAGTACTTC. Translation gives CASIEYGEQYF.